The T cell receptor (beta chain) described here comes from a study of T-cell memory formation after mild COVID-19. Study-wide background: Clusters of TCRs were largely donor specific. General observations from the study: Pre-infection memory contained some responding clones, which suggested that cross-reactive memory had joined.

TCRdb fed the 5' RACE reads into MiXCR, producing one record per CDR3 protein. The sample consists of more than 150,000 distinct CDR3 sequences, around 18% of them appearing once. This CDR3 region has 15 residues. V shed 5 bases and J 8 bases; nucleotides not matched to a gene: 9. Germline V gene sequence: CDR1 SGHTA, CDR2 FQGTGA. Regarding this clonotype: Its specificity is not known.

V usage is TRBV7-3 and J usage is TRBJ2-3; TRBD2 agrees at 11 bases. This sequence originates from a man aged 18 to 30 who had mild COVID-19 (a few samples of this study predate the infection). Cell type and time point are not known. The material sequenced was PBMCs or a T cell subset sorted from them (not recorded which). The CDR3 protein is CASSKELAGAGTQYF. The CDR3 DNA is TGTGCCAGCAGCAAAGAACTAGCGGGGGCGGGTACGCAGTATTTT.